The rows below give T cell receptor beta chains drawn from one sample of a study of blood T cell repertoires in COVID-19. The data were produced by immunoSEQ multiplex PCR, yet TCRdb's version contains in-frame clones alone and is incomplete. The sample has about 260,000 clones, 80% to 90% seen once. Sequenced: PBMCs or T cells enriched from blood (not recorded which). Every receptor here comes from a young man with acute COVID-19. Each CDR3 is given with its conserved first and last residue. D genes are given only for firm matches. The size entry is marked missing in some rows and otherwise reads once, few, many or a size class.

TRBD1	TRBJ2-3	-	TRBV7-8	TGTGCCAGCAGCTGGGACAGGGCTTCGGATACGCAGTATTTT	CASSWDRASDTQYF
-	TRBJ2-3	-	TRBV5-1	TGTGCCAGCAGCACAAGCGGGAGCACAGATACGCAGTATTTT	CASSTSGSTDTQYF
-	TRBJ1-1	once	TRBV2	TGTGCCAGCACTAGATCTGAAGCTTTCTTT	CASTRSEAFF
TRBD1	TRBJ2-2	-	TRBV19	TGTGCCTCCCTGGGACAGGGCCCACTGCCCACCGGGGAGCTGTTTTTT	CASLGQGPLPTGELFF
TRBD1	TRBJ2-2	-	TRBV28	TGTGCCAGCCGGACAGGGGGAAGGACCGGGGAGCTGTTTTTT	CASRTGGRTGELFF
-	TRBJ1-2	-	TRBV5-4	TGTGCCAGCAGCTTGGTGGGCGTGACGGGCTACACCTTC	CASSLVGVTGYTF
-	TRBJ1-1	few	TRBV7-6	TGTGCCAGCAGCTTAGAAGTGATGGTCGGCCCAGGGGCTGAAGCTTTCTTT	CASSLEVMVGPGAEAFF
TRBD2	TRBJ2-1	-	TRBV5-1	TGTGCCAGCAGCTTACTAGCGGGAGGGCCGGATGAGCAGTTCTTC	CASSLLAGGPDEQFF
-	TRBJ2-4	-	TRBV23-1	TGCGCCAGCAGTCTCCTCAGGGCAGGGGAGCGAAACATTCAGTACTTC	CASSLLRAGERNIQYF
-	TRBJ1-5	-	TRBV10-3	TGTGCCATCAGTGAAACGACACAGGGTACTCAGCCCCAGCATTTT	CAISETTQGTQPQHF
TRBD1	TRBJ2-3	once	TRBV11-2	TGTGCCAGCAGCTTAGACAGGGGGATCTACCAATCGCAGTATTTT	CASSLDRGIYQSQYF
TRBD1	TRBJ2-5	-	TRBV10-1	TGCGCCAGCAGCGAGGGACAGGGCGTCCAAGAGACCCAGTACTTC	CASSEGQGVQETQYF
TRBD1	TRBJ1-2	few	TRBV6-5	TGTGCCATCTCTACAGGGGGCCGGGGCTACACCTTC	CAISTGGRGYTF
TRBD1	TRBJ2-1	-	TRBV18	TGTGCCAGCTCACCACCGGACAGGGTTATAATAAATGAGCAGTTCTTC	CASSPPDRVIINEQFF
-	TRBJ1-5	-	TRBV28	TGTGCCAGCAGTCCCCAAACGACAGGCTATTTGTGGCCCCAGCATTTT	CASSPQTTGYLWPQHF
-	TRBJ2-5	-	TRBV25-1	TGTGCCAGCAACGGACAGTATAAAGAGACCCAGTACTTC	CASNGQYKETQYF
TRBD1	TRBJ2-3	-	TRBV19	TGTGCCAGTAGTACCCTGACAGGGGCCGGCACAGATACGCAGTATTTT	CASSTLTGAGTDTQYF
TRBD2	TRBJ2-3	-	TRBV11-2	TGTGCCAGCAGCCCAGGAGGGACTAGCGGGCCTTCAGATACGCAGTATTTT	CASSPGGTSGPSDTQYF
TRBD2	TRBJ2-3	-	TRBV6-5	TGTGCCAGCAGTTACGGTAGCGGGGGGCCCACGGCGCAGTATTTT	CASSYGSGGPTAQYF
TRBD1	TRBJ1-6	-	TRBV7-2	TGTGCCAGCAGGCGGGACAGTCGTTCACCCCTCCACTTT	CASRRDSRSPLHF
-	TRBJ1-6	few	TRBV11-3	TGTGCCAGCAGCCCGACATATAATTCACCCCTCCACTTT	CASSPTYNSPLHF
TRBD1	TRBJ2-1	-	TRBV9	TGTGCCAGCAGCGTTCAGGGACAGAACTACAATGAGCAGTTCTTC	CASSVQGQNYNEQFF
TRBD1	TRBJ1-3	-	TRBV18	TGTGCCAGCTCACCGAGACCTAGGGGGCCGGCTGGAAACACCATATATTTT	CASSPRPRGPAGNTIYF
-	TRBJ2-3	-	TRBV15	TGTGCCACCAGCAGAGAATCTGGCGGGGCAGATACGCAGTATTTT	CATSRESGGADTQYF
TRBD1	TRBJ1-2	few	TRBV6-5	TGTGCCAGCAGTTCCCCGGGACAGGTTTTTGGCTACACCTTC	CASSSPGQVFGYTF
TRBD2	TRBJ2-5	-	TRBV28	TGTGCCAGCAGTCCCCGAGGGGGCGGGGGGGGAGAGACCCAGTACTTC	CASSPRGGGGGETQYF
TRBD1	TRBJ1-4	few	TRBV27	TGTGCCAGCAGTTTTCGACAGGGGGGTGAAAAACTGTTTTTT	CASSFRQGGEKLFF
-	TRBJ1-2	-	TRBV12-3/TRBV12-4	TGTGCCAGCAGTTTATTACAGACCTATGGCTACACCTTC	CASSLLQTYGYTF
-	TRBJ1-6	-	TRBV7-9	TGTGCCAGCAGCTTACTCACAGGGAACAATTCACCCCTCCACTTT	CASSLLTGNNSPLHF
-	TRBJ2-2	-	TRBV4-3	TGCGCCAGCAGCCCGTCTCAGGCCTCCGGGGAGCTGTTTTTT	CASSPSQASGELFF
TRBD1	TRBJ1-1	-	TRBV14	TGTGCCAGCAGCCAGCAGACAGGGACGCCGGGTTGGGCTTTCTTT	CASSQQTGTPGWAFF
-	TRBJ1-1	few	TRBV3-1/TRBV3-2	TGTGCCAGCAGCCAAGTTGCGGGGGCTGAAGCTTTCTTT	CASSQVAGAEAFF
-	TRBJ2-3	-	TRBV19	TGTGCCAGTAGTCATGAGGGTCTCACAGATACGCAGTATTTT	CASSHEGLTDTQYF
TRBD1	TRBJ1-2	-	TRBV6-6	TGTGCCAGCAGTGCGGACAGGGCCTATGGCTACACCTTC	CASSADRAYGYTF
-	TRBJ1-2	-	TRBV14	TGTGCCAGCAGCCAAGGGAGGGAAGGCTACACCTTC	CASSQGREGYTF